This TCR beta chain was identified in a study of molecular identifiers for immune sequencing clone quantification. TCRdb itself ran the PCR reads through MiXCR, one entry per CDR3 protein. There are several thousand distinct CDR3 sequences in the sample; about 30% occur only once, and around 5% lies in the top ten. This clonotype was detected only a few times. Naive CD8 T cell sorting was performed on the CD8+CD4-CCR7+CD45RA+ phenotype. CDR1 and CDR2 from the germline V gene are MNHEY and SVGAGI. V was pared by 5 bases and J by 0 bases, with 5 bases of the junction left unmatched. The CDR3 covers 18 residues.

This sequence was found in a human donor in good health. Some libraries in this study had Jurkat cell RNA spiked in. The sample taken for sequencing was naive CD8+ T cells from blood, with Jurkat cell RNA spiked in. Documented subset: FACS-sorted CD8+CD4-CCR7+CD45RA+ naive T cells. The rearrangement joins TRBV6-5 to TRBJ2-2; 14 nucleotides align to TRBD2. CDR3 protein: CASSTEGLAGANTGELFF. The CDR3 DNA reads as TGTGCCAGCAGTACGGAGGGACTAGCGGGAGCGAACACCGGGGAGCTGTTTTTT.